The 27 T cell receptor beta chains in this list originate from one sample, sequenced in a study of OX40 agonist ivuxolimab in advanced cancers. Libraries were made using the immunoSEQ multiplex PCR assay. TCRdb took this table from immuneACCESS and kept in-frame rearrangements with V and J called. Such tables lack part of the clones; where checked against another copy, unresolved V genes explain under half of the gap, and the rest is unexplained. The sample has approximately 71,000 clones on record, about 84% of them singletons. The ten largest clones represent around 9.9% of the sample. Sequencing used CD4+ or CD8+ T cells sorted from blood, obtained in a trial of the OX40 agonist ivuxolimab. Source of these receptors: an adult with an advanced solid tumor such as melanoma, head and neck, liver or kidney cancer.

The rearrangement joins TRBV27 to TRBJ1-1; TRBD1 matches 7 bases. Losses at the gene ends were 10 bases for V and 3 bases for J; bases not matched to a gene: 11. The CDR3 is made up of 14 amino acids. The V gene's germline CDR1 is MNHEY and CDR2 SMNVEV (reference sequence). CDR3: CAIPRGGVDTEAFF. CDR3 coding DNA: TGTGCCATCCCCAGGGGGGGGGTCGACACTGAAGCTTTCTTT.

The V and J genes are TRBV9 and TRBJ1-1, with 7 bases matching TRBD1. Losses at the gene ends were 4 bases for V and 4 bases for J; bases not matched to a gene: 4. The CDR3 covers 13 residues. Germline CDR1 SGDLS, CDR2 YYNGEE. The CDR3 sequence: CASSPRQGTEAFF. The CDR3 coding sequence is TGTGCCAGCAGCCCCCGACAGGGCACTGAAGCTTTCTTT.

The chain has TRBV4-3 and TRBJ2-2; perhaps TRBD2 as D (5 bases). The V gene lost 1 base and the J gene lost 3 bases, with 9 bases spanning the gap. The CDR3 is 15 amino acids. Germline assignment: CDR1 LGHNA and CDR2 YSLEER. The CDR3 protein is CASSQGRADTGELFF. The CDR3 DNA reads as TGCGCCAGCAGCCAAGGGCGGGCCGACACCGGGGAGCTGTTTTTT.

The V and J genes are TRBV20-1 and TRBJ2-5, with D possibly matching TRBD2 (6 bases). V was pared by 3 bases and J by 4 bases, with 6 bases between. Germline V gene lookup returns CDR1 DFQATT and CDR2 SNEGSKA (reference sequence). This CDR3 contains 11 residues. Written as DNA, the CDR3 is TGCAGTGCTAGCGGGAGAGAGACCCAGTACTTC. Translation gives CSASGRETQYF.

The J gene is TRBJ2-1, the V gene TRBV11-2; weak D call: TRBD2 (5 bases). Trimming removed 1 base at V and 8 bases at J, with 18 bases between. Germline V gene sequence: CDR1 SGHAT, CDR2 FQNNGV. The CDR3 consists of 16 residues. As DNA, the CDR3 is TGTGCCAGCAGCTTAGTTTGGTCTAGCCCCGGGGATGAGCAGTTCTTC. Amino acids: CASSLVWSSPGDEQFF.

The rearrangement joins TRBV5-1 to TRBJ2-3, with a possible D match to TRBD1 (6 bases). Trimming stripped 4 bases from V and 2 bases from J, with 11 bases between. The CDR3 consists of 14 residues. CDR1 and CDR2 (germline): SGHRS, YFSETQ. The CDR3 protein is CASSPGTFTDTQYF. The DNA of the CDR3 is TGCGCCAGCAGCCCGGGGACATTCACAGATACGCAGTATTTT.

This chain joins TRBV18 and TRBJ2-5, with a weak D call TRBD2 (5 bases). The germline V gene encodes CDR1 KGHSH and CDR2 LQKENI. The V end was cut by 0 bases, the J end by 0 bases, with 11 bases between. The CDR3 length is 16 residues. The CDR3 DNA follows: TGTGCCAGCTCACCACCGGGAGCCAGATACCAAGAGACCCAGTACTTC. Translated, it gives CASSPPGARYQETQYF.

V is TRBV6-1 and J is TRBJ1-5, with D possibly being TRBD1 (6 bases). V gave up 4 bases and J gave up 4 bases, with 11 bases separating them. Germline V gene data show CDR1 as MNHNS and CDR2 as SASEGT. This CDR3 is built from 14 residues. CDR3 region: CASSAGVSNQPQHF. CDR3 DNA: TGTGCCAGCAGTGCAGGGGTCAGTAATCAGCCCCAGCATTTT.

This clone appeared once. J is TRBJ2-7 and V is TRBV4-3; 10 bases are a match to TRBD2. V trimming: 1 base; J trimming: 4 bases; junction bases outside the gene matches: 4. This CDR3 region has 15 residues. CDR1 and CDR2 from the germline V gene are LGHNA and YSLEER. CDR3 nucleotide sequence: TGCGCCAGCAGCCAAGTACTAGCGGGAAGATACGAGCAGTACTTC. It specifies CASSQVLAGRYEQYF.

The chain is built from TRBV10-2 and TRBJ2-3; a possible D gene is TRBD2 (6 bases). Germline V CDR1 and CDR2: WSHSY, SAAADI. The CDR3 length is 16 residues. With 8 bases removed from V and 4 bases from J, the gap between germline ends came to 22 bases. This CDR3 reads CASRLSGGSRADTQYF. CDR3 coding DNA: TGCGCCAGCCGACTATCCGGGGGTTCCAGGGCAGATACGCAGTATTTT.

The chain links TRBV19 to TRBJ1-1, with D uncertain. The CDR3 is 14 amino acids. Germline CDR1 LNHDA, CDR2 SQIVND (reference sequence). The V end was cut by 3 bases, the J end by 0 bases, with 8 bases between. The CDR3 sequence is CASSIGSMNTEAFF. The CDR3 region has the DNA TGTGCCAGTAGTATCGGTTCCATGAACACTGAAGCTTTCTTT.

In DNA form, the CDR3 reads TGCGCCAGCAGCTTGGGGACAGGTCCGCGGGAGCAGTTCTTC. It is translated as CASSLGTGPREQFF. V usage is TRBV5-1 and J usage is TRBJ2-1; the match to TRBD1 covers 7 bases. V lost 0 bases, J lost 10 bases, and 7 bases stayed unmatched. This CDR3 is built from 14 residues. Germline values: CDR1 SGHRS, CDR2 YFSETQ.

The chain recombines TRBV30 with TRBJ1-2; 8 bases map to TRBD1. There are 14 residues in the CDR3. Germline lookup yields CDR1 GTSNPN and CDR2 SVGIG (reference sequence). Trimming at V came to 8 bases and at J to 4 bases, leaving 12 bases not matched to a gene. The CDR3 nucleotides read TGTGCCCAATACAGGGGGGACCAACTCTATGGCTACACCTTC. It codes for CAQYRGDQLYGYTF.

V usage is TRBV19 and J usage is TRBJ1-1, with D unresolved. This CDR3 has 11 amino acids. Trimming shortened V by 9 bases and J by 8 bases, and 13 bases separated the two germline ends. CDR1 and CDR2 (germline): LNHDA, SQIVND (reference sequence). CDR3 sequence reads: CASTYGGEAFF. The CDR3 DNA is TGTGCCAGCACTTACGGAGGAGAAGCTTTCTTT.

This clone has just a few counts. The chain has TRBV2 and TRBJ2-3; maybe TRBD2 (6 bases). Germline values: CDR1 SNHLY, CDR2 FYNNEI. Trimming shortened V by 5 bases and J by 3 bases, and 12 bases separated the two germline ends. This CDR3 contains 14 residues. The CDR3 nucleotides read TGTGCCAGCAGTCGGGAGACGGGTACAGATACGCAGTATTTT. Translated: CASSRETGTDTQYF.

CDR3 sequence: CASSSPGGTATYEQYV. The CDR3 DNA reads as TGTGCCAGCAGTTCCCCGGGGGGGACAGCAACCTACGAGCAGTACGTC. V gene TRBV2 combines with J gene TRBJ2-7, with D perhaps matching TRBD2 (8 bases). Germline CDR1 is SNHLY and CDR2 is FYNNEI. The V and J ends lost 5 bases and 2 bases respectively, with 19 bases between them. This CDR3 has 16 residues.

The chain joins TRBV19 to TRBJ1-1; unclear D gene. V lost 8 bases, J lost 3 bases, and 13 bases lay in between. CDR3 length equals 13 residues. From germline, CDR1 is LNHDA and CDR2 SQIVND (reference sequence). The CDR3 region is CASGIDRYTEAFF. Written as DNA, the CDR3 is TGTGCCAGTGGAATCGACCGTTACACTGAAGCTTTCTTT.

The chain uses TRBV2 and TRBJ1-6; D gene uncertain. The CDR3 runs to 13 residues. Per germline, CDR1 SNHLY and CDR2 FYNNEI. V was clipped by 5 bases and J by 7 bases, with 9 bases between them. The CDR3 is CASSRALNSPLHF. The CDR3 DNA follows: TGTGCCAGCAGTAGGGCGCTGAATTCACCCCTCCACTTT.

The chain joins TRBV10-3 to TRBJ1-2; TRBD1 aligns across 7 bases. The CDR3 runs 13 residues. The germline CDR1 and CDR2 sequences are ENHRY and SYGVKD. V dropped 6 bases and J dropped 0; count of bases not matched to a gene: 1. Here the CDR3 DNA reads TGTGCCATCAGGGGGACAGCTAACTATGGCTACACCTTC. This encodes CAIRGTANYGYTF.

J is TRBJ2-3 and V is TRBV5-1, with D uncertain. The germline V and J ends were trimmed by 0 bases and 2 bases, with 13 bases remaining between them. CDR3 size: 16 residues. Germline lookup yields CDR1 SGHRS and CDR2 YFSETQ. CDR3 nucleotides: TGCGCCAGCAGCTTGGCAACCGCTGCTTACACAGATACGCAGTATTTT. This gives the protein CASSLATAAYTDTQYF.

This rearrangement joins TRBV23-1 to TRBJ1-3; D is unclear. TRBV23-1 is labeled an ORF, and its function is uncertain. The CDR3 contains 16 residues. Trimming removed 6 bases from V and 3 bases from J, with 18 bases in between. The CDR3 bases are TGCGCCAGCAGACGTAGCCTCTTGGGTTGTGGAAACACCATATATTTT. This translates into CASRRSLLGCGNTIYF.

The chain links TRBV27 to TRBJ2-3; 9 bases match TRBD2. J was trimmed by 0 bases and V by 5 bases; bases with no gene match: 3. CDR3 length: 15 residues. Germline values: CDR1 MNHEY, CDR2 SMNVEV (reference sequence). The CDR3 region has the DNA TGTGCCAGCAGTCCGCTAGCGGGGAGCACAGATACGCAGTATTTT. Its protein product is CASSPLAGSTDTQYF.

The chain has TRBV30 and TRBJ2-5, with D tentatively TRBD2 (6 bases). The germline CDR1 and CDR2 sequences are GTSNPN and SVGIG (reference sequence). The ends were cut back, 7 bases at V and 5 bases at J, with 14 bases in the middle. The CDR3 covers 12 residues. CDR3 sequence: CAFRGIWETQYF. The CDR3 region has the DNA TGTGCCTTTCGGGGGATTTGGGAGACCCAGTACTTC.

V is TRBV2 and J is TRBJ2-2; 8 bases are a match to TRBD1. After removal of 4 bases from V and 11 bases from J, the junction contained 3 bases not matched to a gene. Germline-derived CDR1 and CDR2 are SNHLY and FYNNEI. The CDR3 is made up of 12 amino acids. The CDR3 sequence: CASSVDRGELFF. Here the CDR3 DNA reads TGTGCCAGCAGTGTTGACAGGGGAGAGCTGTTTTTT. Variable domain in full (rest from reference TRBV2 and TRBJ2-2): EPEVTQTPSHQVTQMGQEVILRCVPISNHLYFYWYRQILGQKVEFLVSFYNNEISEKSEIFDDQFSVERPDGSNFTLKIRSTKLEDSAMYFCASSVDRGELFFGEGSRLTVL.

The genes are TRBV5-1 and TRBJ1-1; D is undetermined. Per the germline V gene, CDR1 is SGHRS and CDR2 is YFSETQ. Deletions cut 3 bases from V and 2 bases from J, with 11 bases between. The CDR3 consists of 14 residues. CDR3 residues: CASSSTITNTEAFF. CDR3 nucleotides: TGCGCCAGCAGCTCGACAATCACTAACACTGAAGCTTTCTTT.

The gene calls are TRBV5-8 and TRBJ1-2; 7 nucleotides match TRBD1. Trimming at V came to 4 bases and at J to 0 bases, leaving 6 bases not matched to a gene. There are 15 residues in the CDR3. CDR1 is SGHTS, CDR2 YDEGEE, per germline. The CDR3 protein is CASSQLGQTNYGYTF. CDR3 bases: TGTGCCAGCAGCCAACTGGGACAGACTAACTATGGCTACACCTTC.

The genes are TRBV9 and TRBJ2-2; 11 positions agree with TRBD2. CDR1 is SGDLS, CDR2 YYNGEE, per germline. The CDR3 length is 17 residues. The V segment lost 3 bases and the J segment 6 bases; nucleotides outside the gene matches: 10. The CDR3: CASSAPPGTSGPGELFF. The CDR3 DNA reads as TGTGCCAGCAGCGCGCCCCCCGGGACTAGCGGTCCCGGGGAGCTGTTTTTT.